The subject of this entry is one TCR beta chain. This sample stems from a study of blood T cell repertoires in COVID-19. Study information: PBMCs, B-cell-depleted T cells, or T cells were the source of the cDNA or gDNA that made up the material.

The CDR3 length is 13 residues. J gave up 9 bases and V 8 bases, and 9 bases lay outside the gene matches. In germline, CDR1 is GTSNPN, CDR2 SVGIG (reference sequence). Assay: immunoSEQ multiplex PCR; the TCRdb copy retains only in-frame clones and omits some. The data contain around 390,000 clones, about 83% of them singletons. This TCR was recovered from a woman aged 45-65 years who had recovered from COVID-19. Sequenced: PBMCs or T cells enriched from blood (not recorded which). The V call is TRBV30, the J call TRBJ2-1; 11 nucleotides line up with TRBD2. The CDR3 loop reads CAIAGGFMSEQFF. The CDR3 DNA is TGTGCCATAGCGGGGGGGTTTATGAGTGAGCAGTTCTTC.